Listed below are T cell receptor beta chains from one sample, sequenced in a study of prognosis after radiotherapy for stage I lung cancer. TCRdb re-called the multiplex PCR reads with MiXCR, one entry per CDR3 protein. This table has around 28,000 distinct CDR3 sequences, 48% appearing once. The sequences come from PBMCs, collected before or after stereotactic body radiation therapy (not recorded which). The receptors stem from a donor aged 50 or older with non-small cell lung cancer. The CDR3 runs from the conserved cysteine through the conserved F or W. The D gene is left open where the match is weak. Clone sizes are given selectively: once, few, many, or a class where the clone is expanded.

d_gene	v_gene	j_gene	abundance	CDR3nt	CDR3aa
-	TRBV2	TRBJ1-2	-	TGTGCCACTTCAGACAGTGCAGGGGGCTACACCTTC	CATSDSAGGYTF
-	TRBV6-5	TRBJ2-7	medium-sized	TGTGCCAGCAGTTACAACCGGGGGACGGGCGAGCAGTACTTC	CASSYNRGTGEQYF
-	TRBV27	TRBJ1-6	few	TGTGCCAGCAGTTTAGGACAGTGGTTAGGGTCACCCCTCCACTTT	CASSLGQWLGSPLHF
-	TRBV3-1	TRBJ2-7	many	TGTGCCAGCAGCCAAAGCAGGTACGAGCAGTACTTC	CASSQSRYEQYF
-	TRBV4-3	TRBJ2-7	many	TGCGCCAGCAGCCAAATCCGAAGCTCCTACGAGCAGTACTTC	CASSQIRSSYEQYF
-	TRBV9	TRBJ2-1	many	TGTGCCAGCAGCGTAGCGTCTAGGATGGGGCACAATGAGCAGTTCTTC	CASSVASRMGHNEQFF
-	TRBV27	TRBJ2-7	-	TGTGCCAGCAGTTTAAATCAGGGCGACGGCGAGCAGTACTTC	CASSLNQGDGEQYF
TRBD1	TRBV6-1	TRBJ1-5	many	TGTGCCAGCAGCACCCAGGGGGATCAGCCCCAGCATTTT	CASSTQGDQPQHF
-	TRBV6-4	TRBJ1-2	-	TGTGCCACCTATGACAGGTTGGAATATGGCTACACCTTC	CATYDRLEYGYTF
TRBD1	TRBV28	TRBJ1-2	-	TGTGCCAGCAGTTCCCCCGGGACAGGGTATAATGGCTACACCTTC	CASSSPGTGYNGYTF
-	TRBV27	TRBJ2-1	-	TGTGCCAGCAGTTTATTGTCGAGCAATGAGCAGTTCTTC	CASSLLSSNEQFF
-	TRBV7-2	TRBJ1-1	many	TGTGCCAGCAGCTTACTGGCACTAGGTGCTGAAGCTTTCTTT	CASSLLALGAEAFF
-	TRBV10-3	TRBJ1-4	many	TGTGCCATCAGTGCTTTGAGAGGGAGCCTGAATGAAAAACTGTTTTTT	CAISALRGSLNEKLFF
-	TRBV20-1	TRBJ1-5	-	TGCAGTGCTAGAGGAGGGTTCAATCAGCACAAGCATTTT	CSARGGFNQHKHF
-	TRBV29-1	TRBJ2-7	many	TGCAGCGTTGGGGAGTCAACCTACGAGCAGTACTTC	CSVGESTYEQYF
-	TRBV5-1	TRBJ2-1	-	TGCGCCAGCAGCTTGGCCGGGGGTGTGGCCTACAATGAGCAGTTCTTC	CASSLAGGVAYNEQFF
TRBD2	TRBV7-9	TRBJ2-2	few	TGTGCCAGCAGCCCCCTGAGTACTAGCGAGTCTTACACCGGGGAGCTGTTTTTC	CASSPLSTSESYTGELFF
-	TRBV5-1	TRBJ2-1	many	TGCGCCAGCAACCCGAGGGTGGCAGGGGAAAATGAGCAGTTCTTC	CASNPRVAGENEQFF
-	TRBV5-1	TRBJ2-1	-	TGCGCCAGCAGCTCCCTCTCGACTGGGGGTGAGCAGTTCTTC	CASSSLSTGGEQFF
-	TRBV28	TRBJ2-3	-	TGTGCCAGCAGTTCGATAGCGGTGCCGAATGCAGATACGCAGTATTTT	CASSSIAVPNADTQYF
TRBD1	TRBV7-9	TRBJ2-3	many	TGTGCCAGCAGCATTGGGACAGGGAGCACAGATACGCAGTATTTT	CASSIGTGSTDTQYF
-	TRBV5-1	TRBJ1-6	medium-sized	TGCGCCAGCAGCTTGGAATTCGGGGGGCGCTTGTACCCCCTCCACTTT	CASSLEFGGRLYPLHF
TRBD2	TRBV2	TRBJ2-7	-	TGTGCCAGCAAAAAGAGCGGGACGACCTACGAGCAGTACTTC	CASKKSGTTYEQYF
TRBD1	TRBV2	TRBJ1-1	-	TGTGCCAGCATACCCAACAGGGGCTGCCCTGAAGCTTTCTTT	CASIPNRGCPEAFF
-	TRBV2	TRBJ1-1	-	TGTGCCAGCAGTTTTGGGGGGGGGGAGACTGAAGCTTTCTTT	CASSFGGGETEAFF
TRBD1	TRBV28	TRBJ2-5	-	TGTGCCAGCAGTCCACGGGACAGGGAGACCCAGTACTTC	CASSPRDRETQYF
-	TRBV11-3	TRBJ2-2	-	TGTGCCAGCAGCTTAGTGTTGGGGTCCGGGGAGCTGTTTTTT	CASSLVLGSGELFF
-	TRBV6-4	TRBJ2-3	-	TGTGCCAGCAGTAGCACTACCACAGATGCGCAGTATTTT	CASSSTTTDAQYF
-	TRBV6-2/TRBV6-3	TRBJ2-1	-	TGTGCCAGCTCTCATAAGTGTGGTATTCGCCAGGGCTACAATGAGCAGTTCTTC	CASSHKCGIRQGYNEQFF
-	TRBV11-2	TRBJ1-4	many	TGTGCCAGCAGCTTAGTCGGGAGTATCGGTGAAAAACTGTTTTTT	CASSLVGSIGEKLFF
-	TRBV6-2/TRBV6-3	TRBJ2-1	-	TGTGCCAGCAGAACGGCGGGACTCTACCCTAATGGGCAGTTCTTC	CASRTAGLYPNGQFF
-	TRBV27	TRBJ1-1	many	TGTGCCAGCAGAGGTCCCGATTACACTGAAGCTTTCTTT	CASRGPDYTEAFF
TRBD2	TRBV5-5	TRBJ2-1	many	TGTGCCAGCAGCTTGGGTAGCGGGAGCTCCTACAATGAGCAGTTCTTC	CASSLGSGSSYNEQFF